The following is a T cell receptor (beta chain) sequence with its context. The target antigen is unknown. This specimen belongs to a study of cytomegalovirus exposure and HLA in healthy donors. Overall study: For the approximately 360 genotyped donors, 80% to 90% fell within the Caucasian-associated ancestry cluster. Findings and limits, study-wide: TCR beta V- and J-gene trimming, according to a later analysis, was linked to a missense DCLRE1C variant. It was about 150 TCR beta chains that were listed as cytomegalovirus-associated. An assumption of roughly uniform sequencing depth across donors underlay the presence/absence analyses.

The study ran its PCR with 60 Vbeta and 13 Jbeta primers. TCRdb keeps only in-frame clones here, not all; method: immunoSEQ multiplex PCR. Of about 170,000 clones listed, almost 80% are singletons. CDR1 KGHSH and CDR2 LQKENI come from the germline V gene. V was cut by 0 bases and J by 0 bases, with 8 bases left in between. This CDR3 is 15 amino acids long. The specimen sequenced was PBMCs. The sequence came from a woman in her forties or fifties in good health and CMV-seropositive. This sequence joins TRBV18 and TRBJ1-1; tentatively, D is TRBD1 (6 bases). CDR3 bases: TGTGCCAGCTCACCACCCCACAGGGTGAACACTGAAGCTTTCTTT. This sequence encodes CASSPPHRVNTEAFF.